This T cell receptor beta chain was obtained from a study of blood T cell repertoires in COVID-19. Study in general: There were acute and convalescent COVID-19 samples, and they came from the United States, Italy and Spain. Sources were T cells, B-cell-depleted T cells, or PBMCs; the material itself was cDNA or gDNA.

The protocol was immunoSEQ multiplex PCR, while the TCRdb copy is restricted to in-frame clones and leaves out a portion. The sample shows more than 10,000 clones, around 73% of them seen only once. The receptor was isolated from a human donor in a cohort sampled during active COVID-19. The sample was peripheral blood.

The CDR3 is CASSQESDRGYEQYF. CDR3 coding DNA: TGTGCCAGCAGCCAAGAATCGGACAGGGGTTACGAGCAGTACTTC. V usage is TRBV4-2 and J usage is TRBJ2-7, with 9 bases lining up with TRBD1. Per the germline V gene, CDR1 is LGHNA and CDR2 is YNFKEQ. V was clipped by 0 bases and J by 4 bases; unmatched bases: 4. The CDR3 sequence is 15 residues long.